This T cell receptor beta chain was recovered during a study of blood T cell repertoires in COVID-19. The table came from immunoSEQ multiplex PCR; TCRdb's copy has only in-frame clones and leaves some out. The table includes about 200,000 clones, just over 85% detected once. CDR1 is KGHDR, CDR2 SFDVKD, per germline. There are 16 residues in the CDR3. V was clipped by 4 bases and J by 3 bases, with 15 bases between them. This TCR was recovered from a man older than 75 with acute or convalescent COVID-19. The chain combines TRBV24-1 with TRBJ2-1; tentative D call: TRBD2 (5 bases). Sequencing was carried out using peripheral blood. Here the CDR3 reads CATSDTPGSRYNEQFF. Here the CDR3 DNA reads TGTGCCACCAGTGACACCCCGGGGTCTCGCTACAATGAGCAGTTCTTC.